This T cell receptor (beta chain) was profiled in a study of spatial heterogeneity in lung cancer. The CDR3 totals 12 residues. Germline V gene lookup returns CDR1 MDHEN and CDR2 SYDVKM. Sample time point: sample taken at primary tumor resection. The authors sequenced whole RNA from tumor, nontumor lung or frozen PBMC without sorting. Worth noting for this clonotype: Mismatch with germline at one junction end may stem from a read error.

MiXCR, run by TCRdb on the 5' RACE reads, gives a single entry per CDR3 protein. The data show roughly 100,000 distinct CDR3 sequences, over 8.5% seen once. The sequencing used PBMCs, collected at surgery. This clonotype was sampled from a male donor with early-stage non-small cell lung cancer. The rearrangement uses TRBV28 and TRBJ2-7; 9 bases match TRBD2. This CDR3 reads CASSLQRGEQCF. Here the CDR3 DNA reads TGTGCCAGCAGCCTTCAGCGGGGGGAGCAGTGCTTC.